The 7 T cell receptor beta chains listed next were all sequenced from one sample in a study of metastatic and nonmetastatic thyroid tumors. TCRdb reprocessed the PCR reads via MiXCR. The sample comprises fewer than 40,000 clones, about 33% of which are singletons, and roughly 15% rests with the top ten. No treatment had been given to any patient before thyroid surgery. Sequencing was done on a sample of tumor tissue. All receptors derive from a female donor with papillary thyroid cancer or a benign thyroid nodule (not recorded which). Some clones in this sample may be carry-over from other donors' samples.

This clone was observed a few times. The chain couples TRBV12-3 or TRBV12-4 to TRBJ2-1; tentative D call: TRBD2 (6 bases). V was clipped by 1 base and J by 6 bases, with 13 bases between them. This CDR3 is 15 amino acids long. CDR3 DNA sequence: TGTGCCAGCAGTTTAGATGGGTTCGGGGGCAATGAGCAGTTCTTC. It encodes CASSLDGFGGNEQFF.

On this clone: Sequence at one end of the junction differs from germline and may be a read error. The CDR3 loop is CASSFSQSTGRSPFHF. DNA of the CDR3: TGCGCCAGCAGCTTTTCACAATCCACAGGTAGATCACCCTTCCACTTT. The chain links TRBV5-1 to TRBJ1-6; a possible D gene is TRBD1 (5 bases). The length of the CDR3 is 16 residues. CDR1 is SGHRS and CDR2 is YFSETQ in the germline V gene. Drawing the rest from reference TRBV5-1 and TRBJ1-6, the complete variable domain is KAGVTQTPRYLIKTRGQQVTLSCSPISGHRSVSWYQQTPGQGLQFLFEYFSETQRNKGNFPGRFSGRQFSNSRSEMNVSTLELGDSALYLCASSFSQSTGRSPFHFGNGTRLTVT.

V usage is TRBV20-1 and J usage is TRBJ2-7; 9 bases align to TRBD1. Trimming took 5 bases from V and 6 from J; bases not matched to a gene: 11. Per the germline V gene, CDR1 is DFQATT and CDR2 is SNEGSKA (reference sequence). This CDR3 is built from 14 residues. The CDR3 region is CSAAHVDRGFEQYF. In nucleotides, the CDR3 is TGCAGTGCTGCCCACGTGGACAGGGGATTCGAGCAGTACTTC.

The count of this clone is one. V usage is TRBV20-1 and J usage is TRBJ1-5; unclear D gene. The CDR3 is made up of 13 amino acids. V was pared by 3 bases and J by 11 bases, with 17 bases between. The germline CDR1 and CDR2 sequences are DFQATT and SNEGSKA (reference sequence). DNA for the CDR3: TGCAGTGCTAGTCGGCCAGAGTTTTCGGCCCAGCATTTT. This codes for CSASRPEFSAQHF.

The sample holds one count of this clone. This chain uses TRBV20-1 with TRBJ2-1; D is unresolved. This CDR3 has 13 residues. Between the trimmed V and J ends, which lost 0 bases and 8 bases, there was a span of 11 bases. Germline CDR1 reads DFQATT; CDR2 reads SNEGSKA (reference sequence). CDR3 sequence (DNA): TGCAGTGCTAGAGAACTGACACGTGATGAGCAGTTCTTC. As protein: CSARELTRDEQFF.

This clone is medium-sized (0.01 to 0.1%) in the sample. The chain employs TRBV18 and TRBJ2-5; D gene ambiguous. The CDR3 has 13 residues. Trimming took off 0 bases at V and 5 bases at J, with 7 bases between the two ends. The germline gives CDR1 KGHSH, CDR2 LQKENI. CDR3 residues: CASSPPGWETQYF. The DNA of the CDR3 is TGTGCCAGCTCACCACCGGGGTGGGAGACCCAGTACTTC.

This clone has only a few counts. Here the CDR3 reads CASSTGLADNEQFF. The DNA for the CDR3 is TGTGCCAGCAGTACGGGACTAGCGGACAATGAGCAGTTCTTC. The J gene is TRBJ2-1, the V gene TRBV6-1; 11 bases match TRBD2. The V and J ends lost 5 bases and 5 bases, in that order; junction bases with no gene match: 2. The CDR3 has 14 amino acids. From germline, CDR1 is MNHNS and CDR2 SASEGT.